This T cell receptor beta chain was sequenced for a study of Graves' ophthalmopathy and Graves' hyperthyroidism. This clonotype was observed many times. Its specificity is not known. The sequenced template was RNA, covering the TCR beta CDR3 region. First-round RT-PCR used HTBI primers; second-round multiplex PCR followed. MiXCR, run by TCRdb on the multiplex PCR reads, gives a single entry per CDR3 protein. Found here are some 410,000 distinct CDR3 sequences, around 20% of them singletons; the top ten hold approximately 3.2%. Aged 18 to 65, hyperthyroidism patients had new diagnoses of under 2 months' duration. Clinicians diagnosed using symptoms, serum thyroxine, TRAb, thyroid ultrasound and orbital computed tomography. Germline loops: CDR1 MNHNS, CDR2 SASEGT. The CDR3 is 13 amino acids. Trimming took 4 bases from V and 9 from J; bases not matched to a gene: 6. Regarding the study as a whole: The blood repertoire also included most expanded thyroid clonotypes above 0.001 frequency.

Input material: peripheral blood. The clonotype comes from a young woman with stable Graves' hyperthyroidism. The chain employs TRBV6-1 and TRBJ1-5; 7 bases map to TRBD1. CDR3 amino acids: CASSGETGRPQHF. In DNA form, the CDR3 reads TGTGCCAGCAGTGGGGAGACAGGGAGGCCCCAGCATTTT.